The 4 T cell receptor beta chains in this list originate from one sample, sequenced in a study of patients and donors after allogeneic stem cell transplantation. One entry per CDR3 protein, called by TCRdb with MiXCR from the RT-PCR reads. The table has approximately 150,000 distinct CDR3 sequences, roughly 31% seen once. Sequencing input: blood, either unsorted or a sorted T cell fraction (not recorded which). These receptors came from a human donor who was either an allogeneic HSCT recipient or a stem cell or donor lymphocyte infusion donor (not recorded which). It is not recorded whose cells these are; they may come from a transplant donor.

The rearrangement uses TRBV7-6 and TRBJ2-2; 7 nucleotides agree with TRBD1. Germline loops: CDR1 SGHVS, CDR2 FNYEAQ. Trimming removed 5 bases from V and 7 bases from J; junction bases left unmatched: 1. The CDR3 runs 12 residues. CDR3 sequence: CASSDRDGELFF. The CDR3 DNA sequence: TGTGCCAGCAGCGACAGGGACGGGGAGCTGTTTTTT.

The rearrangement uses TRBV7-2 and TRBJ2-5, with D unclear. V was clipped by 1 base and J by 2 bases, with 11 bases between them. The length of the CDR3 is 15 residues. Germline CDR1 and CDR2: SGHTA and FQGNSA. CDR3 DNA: TGTGCCAGCAGCTTAGGGGCTAGTCCACAAGAGACCCAGTACTTC. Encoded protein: CASSLGASPQETQYF.

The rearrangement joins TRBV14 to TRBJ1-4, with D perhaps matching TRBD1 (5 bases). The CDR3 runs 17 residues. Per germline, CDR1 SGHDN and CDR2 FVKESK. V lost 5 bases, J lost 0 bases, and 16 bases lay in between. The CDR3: CASSSWGNSATNEKLFF. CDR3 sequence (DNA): TGTGCCAGCAGCTCCTGGGGGAACAGTGCAACTAATGAAAAACTGTTTTTT.

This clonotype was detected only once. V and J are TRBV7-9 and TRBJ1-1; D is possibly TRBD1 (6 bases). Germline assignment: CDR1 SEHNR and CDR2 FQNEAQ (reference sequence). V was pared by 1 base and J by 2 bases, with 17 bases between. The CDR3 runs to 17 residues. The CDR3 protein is CASSLGGRGSQNTEAFF. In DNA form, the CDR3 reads TGTGCCAGCAGCTTAGGAGGCAGGGGAAGCCAAAACACTGAAGCTTTCTTT.